The clone carrying this TCR beta chain was seen at least ten times. This CDR3 is built from 15 residues. CDR1 is LGHDT and CDR2 is YNNKEL in the germline V gene (reference sequence). V was trimmed by 4 bases and J by 3 bases, leaving 16 bases between them. TCRdb reprocessed the 5' RACE reads via MiXCR and lists one record per CDR3 protein. The profile shows 600,000 to 800,000 distinct CDR3 sequences, about 20% of them singletons. This sample was included in a study of identical twins. The same data also contributed to another study, on T cells expressing NK-cell markers.

The sequence was collected from a woman aged 18 to 35 in good health. The sequenced material came from PBMCs. The rearrangement uses TRBV3-1 and TRBJ2-7; D could derive from TRBD1 or TRBD2 (6 bases each). The CDR3 protein is CASSPYGGGIYEQYF. CDR3 DNA: TGTGCCAGCAGCCCCTACGGAGGGGGAATCTACGAGCAGTACTTC.